This T cell receptor (beta chain) was obtained from a study of blood T cell repertoires in COVID-19. In the authors' workflow: Reference gene primer amplification yielded estimated nucleated cell counts. The table came from immunoSEQ multiplex PCR; TCRdb's copy has only in-frame clones and leaves some out. V, J and clone size are taken as reported in that table, and D and trimming were inferred from the DNA itself. The profile covers some 200,000 clones, with roughly 90% appearing a single time and 3.5% to 4.5% taken by the ten largest. Per germline, CDR1 SGHDT and CDR2 YYEEEE. With V trimmed by 3 bases and J by 1 base, 5 bases remained unmatched. The CDR3 consists of 15 residues.

Material for sequencing was PBMCs or T cells enriched from blood (not recorded which). This chain uses TRBV5-6 with TRBJ2-3; 7 bases match TRBD1. The TCR originated in a woman aged 40 to 50 with acute COVID-19. CDR3 sequence (DNA): TGTGCCAGCAGCTCTACAGGGGTGGGCACAGATACGCAGTATTTT. Amino acids: CASSSTGVGTDTQYF.